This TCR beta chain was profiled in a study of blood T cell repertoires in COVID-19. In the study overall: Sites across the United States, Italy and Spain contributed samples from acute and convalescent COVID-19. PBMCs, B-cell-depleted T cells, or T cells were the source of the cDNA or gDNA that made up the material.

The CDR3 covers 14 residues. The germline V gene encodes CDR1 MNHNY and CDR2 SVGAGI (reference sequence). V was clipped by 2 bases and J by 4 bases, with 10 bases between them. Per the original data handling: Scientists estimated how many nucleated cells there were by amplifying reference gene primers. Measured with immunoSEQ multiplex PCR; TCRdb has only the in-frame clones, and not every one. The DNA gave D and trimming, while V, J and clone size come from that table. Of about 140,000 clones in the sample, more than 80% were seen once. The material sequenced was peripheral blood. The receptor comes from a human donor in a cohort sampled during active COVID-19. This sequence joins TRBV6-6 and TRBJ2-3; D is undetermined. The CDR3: CASSYVVAADTQYF. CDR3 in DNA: TGTGCCAGCAGTTACGTGGTTGCGGCAGATACGCAGTATTTT.